The rows below give T cell receptor beta chains drawn from one sample of a study of regulatory T cells in long-lasting Graves disease. Via MiXCR, TCRdb re-called the multiplex PCR reads, giving one row per CDR3 protein. The sample holds more than 350,000 distinct CDR3 sequences, roughly 23% seen once. The sample here was peripheral blood mononuclear cells (PBMCs), taken when the disease was refractory, from a patient treated with antithyroid drugs. The receptors shown here come from a female donor with Graves disease. Each CDR3 is given with its conserved first and last residue. A D gene is named only where the DNA matches it firmly. Clone size is given for some rows only: seen once, a few or many times, or a class if the clone is expanded.

clone_size	d_call	v_call	j_call	cdr3_aa	cdr3_nt
many	NA	TRBV28	TRBJ2-2	CASSSTGHRQTGELFF	TGTGCCAGCAGTTCCACGGGACACCGCCAAACCGGGGAGCTGTTTTTT
many	TRBD1	TRBV24-1	TRBJ1-2	CATSDPGTGDGYTF	TGTGCCACCAGTGATCCCGGGACAGGTGATGGCTACACCTTC
many	TRBD2	TRBV7-9	TRBJ2-5	CASNPVYSGRNRETQYF	TGTGCCAGCAACCCAGTCTATAGCGGGAGGAATCGAGAGACCCAGTACTTC
few	TRBD1	TRBV10-2	TRBJ2-7	CASSAINPGTGTYEQYF	TGCGCCAGCAGTGCCATAAACCCCGGGACAGGGACCTACGAGCAGTACTTC
many	NA	TRBV6-1	TRBJ2-2	CASSTYRRDTGELFF	TGTGCCAGCAGTACATACAGGAGGGACACCGGGGAGCTGTTTTTT
many	TRBD1	TRBV5-4	TRBJ2-5	CASSLGQGGVRETQYF	TGTGCCAGCAGCCTAGGACAGGGGGGAGTGCGCGAGACCCAGTACTTC
once	NA	TRBV2	TRBJ1-1	CARSVGGNTEVFF	TGTGCCAGAAGTGTTGGAGGGAACACTGAAGTTTTCTTT
many	NA	TRBV12-3/TRBV12-4	TRBJ2-7	CASSLLASTHEQYF	TGTGCCAGCAGTTTATTAGCGTCTACCCACGAGCAGTACTTC
few	NA	TRBV5-1	TRBJ1-1	CASSLGQRGARAFF	TGCGCCAGCAGCTTGGGACAGAGGGGGGCGAGAGCTTTCTTT
few	NA	TRBV20-1	TRBJ1-6	CSARDGGEIPRIDSPLHF	TGCAGTGCTAGAGATGGAGGAGAGATCCCCCGGATTGATTCACCCCTCCACTTT
NA	NA	TRBV7-9	TRBJ1-4	CASSFGGDGYNEKLFF	TGTGCCAGCAGCTTCGGAGGCGATGGATATAATGAAAAACTGTTTTTT
many	NA	TRBV7-2	TRBJ1-1	CASSPVLASSEAFF	TGTGCCAGCAGCCCTGTTCTGGCATCCAGTGAAGCTTTCTTT
few	NA	TRBV13	TRBJ2-5	CASSSRLGRETQYF	TGTGCCAGCAGCTCTCGTTTGGGCAGAGAGACCCAGTACTTC
NA	NA	TRBV9	TRBJ2-1	CASSVIGSGYNEQFF	TGTGCCAGCAGCGTAATCGGGAGCGGATACAATGAGCAGTTCTTC
NA	NA	TRBV25-1	TRBJ2-7	CASSEFPTSEQYF	TGTGCCAGCAGTGAATTCCCGACTTCCGAGCAGTACTTC
once	TRBD1	TRBV27	TRBJ1-5	CASSPGQGYSNQPQHF	TGTGCCAGCAGTCCGGGACAGGGCTATAGCAATCAGCCCCAGCATTTT
many	TRBD1	TRBV27	TRBJ2-2	CASGPAGGNGELFF	TGTGCCAGCGGGCCCGCAGGGGGCAACGGGGAGCTGTTTTTT
NA	TRBD1	TRBV19	TRBJ1-2	CASSHRQGDPYGYTF	TGTGCCAGTAGCCACCGACAGGGGGATCCCTATGGCTACACCTTC
NA	NA	TRBV12-3/TRBV12-4	TRBJ2-1	CASSLSGNNEQFF	TGTGCCAGCAGTTTAAGCGGCAACAATGAGCAGTTCTTC
NA	NA	TRBV7-9	TRBJ2-5	CASSQIAVQETQYF	TGTGCCAGCAGCCAGATAGCGGTTCAAGAGACCCAGTACTTC
many	NA	TRBV7-3	TRBJ1-2	CASSLSGQGRDGYTF	TGTGCCAGCAGCTTATCTGGGCAGGGGCGAGATGGCTACACCTTC
few	NA	TRBV19	TRBJ2-5	CASSMKKAGTQYF	TGTGCCAGTAGTATGAAGAAGGCTGGGACCCAGTACTTC
NA	TRBD1	TRBV6-2/TRBV6-3	TRBJ2-5	CASSSDRGPIF	TGTGCCAGCAGTTCGGACAGGGGGCCGATCTTC
many	TRBD2	TRBV28	TRBJ2-4	CASSSPSSGLRNGIQYF	TGTGCCAGCAGCTCGCCCTCTAGCGGCCTCCGAAACGGCATTCAGTACTTC
NA	NA	TRBV3-1	TRBJ1-2	CASSQTVLDGYTF	TGTGCCAGCAGCCAGACAGTCCTCGATGGCTACACCTTC
NA	NA	TRBV5-8	TRBJ1-4	CASSPETGDEKLFF	TGTGCCAGCAGCCCGGAGACAGGAGATGAAAAACTGTTTTTT
NA	TRBD1	TRBV11-3	TRBJ2-5	CASSPGQAAEETQYF	TGTGCCAGCAGTCCGGGACAGGCCGCGGAAGAGACCCAGTACTTC
many	NA	TRBV15	TRBJ1-5	CATSRQDRPQHF	TGTGCCACCAGCAGACAGGATCGGCCCCAGCATTTT
NA	TRBD2	TRBV7-9	TRBJ2-1	CASSPPLTSGRYNEQFF	TGTGCCAGCAGCCCCCCCCTGACTAGCGGGCGTTACAATGAGCAGTTCTTC
many	TRBD1	TRBV7-8	TRBJ2-7	CASSSYPGQGLQEQYF	TGTGCCAGCAGCAGCTATCCGGGACAGGGCCTCCAAGAGCAGTACTTC
NA	TRBD2	TRBV24-1	TRBJ2-1	CATSDRGLAGIYNEQFF	TGTGCCACCAGTGACCGTGGACTAGCGGGAATATACAATGAGCAGTTCTTC
NA	TRBD2	TRBV7-6	TRBJ2-4	CASSLHALGGSGRENIQYF	TGTGCCAGCAGCTTACATGCCCTAGGGGGTAGCGGGAGGGAAAACATTCAGTACTTC
few	TRBD2	TRBV5-1	TRBJ2-7	CASRAGLASYEQYF	TGCGCCAGCAGGGCCGGACTAGCGTCCTACGAGCAGTACTTC
many	NA	TRBV24-1	TRBJ1-5	CATSEGGLGNQPQHF	TGTGCCACCAGTGAAGGGGGTCTTGGCAATCAGCCCCAGCATTTT
many	TRBD1	TRBV28	TRBJ1-4	CASSRDRGWEKLFF	TGTGCCAGCAGTCGGGACAGGGGATGGGAAAAACTGTTTTTT
many	NA	TRBV28	TRBJ1-3	CASALGGRSGNTIYF	TGTGCCAGCGCGTTGGGGGGAAGGTCTGGAAACACCATATATTTT
NA	TRBD2	TRBV10-3	TRBJ2-7	CAISEGELAGAYEQYF	TGTGCCATCAGTGAGGGGGAACTAGCGGGGGCCTACGAGCAGTACTTC
few	NA	TRBV11-1	TRBJ2-3	CASSLSRAVTDTQYF	TGTGCCAGCAGCTTAAGCAGGGCCGTGACAGATACGCAGTATTTT
many	NA	TRBV7-8	TRBJ1-4	CASSLLWATNEKLFF	TGTGCCAGCAGCTTGCTATGGGCAACTAATGAAAAACTGTTTTTT
NA	NA	TRBV12-3/TRBV12-4	TRBJ1-5	CASSLGLLNNQPQHF	TGTGCCAGCAGTCTCGGACTGCTTAACAATCAGCCCCAGCATTTT
many	NA	TRBV24-1	TRBJ1-2	CATSDADSYGYTF	TGTGCCACCAGTGATGCGGACAGCTATGGCTACACCTTC
many	NA	TRBV3-1	TRBJ2-5	CASTLAGGETQYF	TGTGCCAGCACCCTAGCTGGAGGAGAGACCCAGTACTTC
NA	NA	TRBV20-1	TRBJ2-7	CSARDPEGPREQYF	TGCAGTGCTAGAGATCCAGAGGGTCCACGCGAGCAGTACTTC
NA	NA	TRBV2	TRBJ2-7	CTSTTGARYEQNF	TGTACCAGCACAACGGGGGCCAGGTACGAGCAGAACTTC
few	NA	TRBV28	TRBJ1-4	CASSLLRTTNEKLFF	TGTGCCAGCAGTTTATTAAGGACAACTAATGAAAAACTGTTTTTT
NA	NA	TRBV28	TRBJ1-4	CASGYGGTAEKLFF	TGTGCCAGCGGCTATGGGGGGACGGCTGAAAAACTGTTTTTT
many	TRBD1	TRBV28	TRBJ1-6	CASVPTGGWSPLHF	TGTGCCAGCGTACCGACAGGGGGCTGGTCACCCCTCCACTTT
many	NA	TRBV2	TRBJ1-1	CASSEEDVGTEAFF	TGTGCCAGCAGTGAAGAGGACGTGGGAACTGAAGCTTTCTTT
many	TRBD1	TRBV3-1	TRBJ2-2	CASSQGQGAGELFF	TGTGCCAGCAGCCAAGGACAGGGCGCCGGGGAGCTGTTTTTT
NA	NA	TRBV20-1	TRBJ1-1	CSARLPGLINTEAFF	TGCAGTGCTAGACTACCTGGACTGATTAACACTGAAGCTTTCTTT
many	NA	TRBV2	TRBJ1-1	CASNYRVGGGTEAFF	TGTGCCAGCAACTACAGGGTTGGCGGTGGGACTGAAGCTTTCTTT
many	NA	TRBV7-9	TRBJ1-5	CASTSPNQPQHF	TGTGCCAGCACCTCCCCAAATCAGCCCCAGCATTTT
many	TRBD2	TRBV28	TRBJ2-7	CASSSPPGTSGSRGTDEQYF	TGTGCCAGCAGTTCACCCCCGGGGACTAGCGGGAGCCGCGGCACCGACGAGCAGTACTTC
many	NA	TRBV28	TRBJ1-2	CASSFGGADYGYTF	TGTGCCAGCAGTTTCGGGGGCGCCGACTATGGCTACACCTTC
many	NA	TRBV28	TRBJ1-5	CASSGGRVNQPQHF	TGTGCCAGCAGTGGAGGGCGCGTCAATCAGCCCCAGCATTTT
NA	TRBD2	TRBV7-2	TRBJ2-3	CASSLATSGRTDTQYF	TGTGCCAGCAGCTTAGCGACTAGCGGGAGAACAGATACGCAGTATTTT
NA	TRBD2	TRBV20-1	TRBJ2-5	CSARVAGVETQYF	TGCAGTGCTAGAGTGGCGGGAGTGGAGACCCAGTACTTC
NA	TRBD2	TRBV19	TRBJ2-2	CASKSGRDTGELFF	TGTGCCAGCAAAAGCGGGAGAGACACCGGGGAGCTGTTTTTT